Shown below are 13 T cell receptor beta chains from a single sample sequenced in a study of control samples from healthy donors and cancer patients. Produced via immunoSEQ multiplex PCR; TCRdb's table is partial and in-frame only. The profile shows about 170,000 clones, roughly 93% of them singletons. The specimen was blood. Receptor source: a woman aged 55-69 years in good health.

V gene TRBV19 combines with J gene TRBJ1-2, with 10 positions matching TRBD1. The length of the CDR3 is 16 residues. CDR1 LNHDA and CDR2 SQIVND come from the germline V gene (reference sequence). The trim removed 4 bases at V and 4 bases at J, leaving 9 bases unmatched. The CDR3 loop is CASSTRGDRGSYGYTF. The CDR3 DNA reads TGTGCCAGTAGTACGAGAGGGGACAGGGGAAGCTATGGCTACACCTTC.

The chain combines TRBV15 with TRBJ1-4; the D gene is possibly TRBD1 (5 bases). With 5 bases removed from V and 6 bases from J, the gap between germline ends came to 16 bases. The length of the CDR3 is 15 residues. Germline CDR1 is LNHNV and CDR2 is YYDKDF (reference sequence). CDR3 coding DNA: TGTGCCACCAGCCCTCCTCGGGGGTTTTATGAAAAACTGTTTTTT. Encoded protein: CATSPPRGFYEKLFF.

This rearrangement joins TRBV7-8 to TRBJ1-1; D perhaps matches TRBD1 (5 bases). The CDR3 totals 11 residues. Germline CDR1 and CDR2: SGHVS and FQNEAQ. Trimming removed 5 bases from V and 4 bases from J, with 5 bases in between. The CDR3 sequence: CASSQGTEAFF. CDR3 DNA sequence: TGTGCCAGCAGCCAGGGCACTGAAGCTTTCTTT.

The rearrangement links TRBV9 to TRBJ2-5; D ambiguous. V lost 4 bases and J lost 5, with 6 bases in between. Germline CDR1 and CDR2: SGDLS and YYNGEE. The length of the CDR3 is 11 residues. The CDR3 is CASSPGETQYF. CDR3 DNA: TGTGCCAGCAGCCCCGGCGAGACCCAGTACTTC. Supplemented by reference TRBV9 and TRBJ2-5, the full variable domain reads DSGVTQTPKHLITATGQRVTLRCSPRSGDLSVYWYQQSLDQGLQFLIQYYNGEERAKGNILERFSAQQFPDLHSELNLSSLELGDSALYFCASSPGETQYFGPGTRLLVL.

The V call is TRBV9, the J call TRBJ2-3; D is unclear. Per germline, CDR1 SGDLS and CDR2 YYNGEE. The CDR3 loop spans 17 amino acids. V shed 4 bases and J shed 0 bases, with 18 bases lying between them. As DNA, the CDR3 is TGTGCCAGCAGCCCCCCCGAGGACCTTGCTAGCACAGATACGCAGTATTTT. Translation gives CASSPPEDLASTDTQYF.

The CDR3: CSASQVLRDRHYQETQYF. For the CDR3, the DNA is TGCAGTGCTAGTCAGGTATTGCGGGACAGACATTACCAAGAGACCCAGTACTTC. The chain combines TRBV20-1 with TRBJ2-5; a weak D match, TRBD1 (7 bases). Germline assignment: CDR1 DFQATT and CDR2 SNEGSKA (reference sequence). The CDR3 sequence is 18 residues long. V was trimmed by 3 bases and J by 0 bases, leaving 23 bases between them.

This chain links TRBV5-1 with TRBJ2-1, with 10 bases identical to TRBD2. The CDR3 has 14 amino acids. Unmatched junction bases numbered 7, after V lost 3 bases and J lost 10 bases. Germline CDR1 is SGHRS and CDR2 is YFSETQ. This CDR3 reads CASSSERGGSEQFF. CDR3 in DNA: TGCGCCAGCAGCTCAGAGCGGGGGGGCAGCGAGCAGTTCTTC.

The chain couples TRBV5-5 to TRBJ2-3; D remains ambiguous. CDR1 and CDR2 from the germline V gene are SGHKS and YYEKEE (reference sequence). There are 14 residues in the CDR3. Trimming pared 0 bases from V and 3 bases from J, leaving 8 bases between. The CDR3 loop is CASSLDLGTDTQYF. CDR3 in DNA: TGTGCCAGCAGCTTGGATCTGGGGACAGATACGCAGTATTTT. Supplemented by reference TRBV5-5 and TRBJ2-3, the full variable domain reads DAGVTQSPTHLIKTRGQQVTLRCSPISGHKSVSWYQQVLGQGPQFIFQYYEKEERGRGNFPDRFSARQFPNYSSELNVNALLLGDSALYLCASSLDLGTDTQYFGPGTRLTVL.

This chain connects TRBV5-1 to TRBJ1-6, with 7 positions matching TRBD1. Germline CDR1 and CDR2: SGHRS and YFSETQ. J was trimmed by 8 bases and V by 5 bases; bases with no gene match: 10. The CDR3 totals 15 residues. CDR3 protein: CASSLVGTVDSPLHF. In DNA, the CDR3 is TGCGCCAGCAGTCTAGTGGGGACAGTTGATTCACCCCTCCACTTT.

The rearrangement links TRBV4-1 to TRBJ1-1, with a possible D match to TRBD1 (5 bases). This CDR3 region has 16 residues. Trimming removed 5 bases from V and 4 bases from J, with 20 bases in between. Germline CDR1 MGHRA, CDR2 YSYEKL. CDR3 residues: CASSTGFWGVSTEAFF. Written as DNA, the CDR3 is TGCGCCAGCAGCACGGGTTTTTGGGGCGTCAGCACTGAAGCTTTCTTT.

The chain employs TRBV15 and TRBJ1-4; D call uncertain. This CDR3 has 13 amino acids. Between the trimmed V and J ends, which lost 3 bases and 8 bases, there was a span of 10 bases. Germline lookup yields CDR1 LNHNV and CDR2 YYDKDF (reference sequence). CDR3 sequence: CATSSPEREKLFF. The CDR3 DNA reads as TGTGCCACCAGCAGCCCCGAGCGGGAAAAACTGTTTTTT.

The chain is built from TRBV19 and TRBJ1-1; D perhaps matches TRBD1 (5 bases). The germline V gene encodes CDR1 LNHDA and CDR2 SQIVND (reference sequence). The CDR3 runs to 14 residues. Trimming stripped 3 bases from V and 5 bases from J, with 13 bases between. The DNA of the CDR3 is TGTGCCAGTAGTATGAAAGACAGCGGAACTGAAGCTTTCTTT. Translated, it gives CASSMKDSGTEAFF.

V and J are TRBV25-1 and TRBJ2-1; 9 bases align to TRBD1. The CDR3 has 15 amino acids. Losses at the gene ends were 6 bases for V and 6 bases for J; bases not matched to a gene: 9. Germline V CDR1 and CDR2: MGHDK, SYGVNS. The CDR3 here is CASSTHGTGTNEQFF. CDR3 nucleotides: TGTGCCAGCAGCACTCACGGGACAGGGACCAATGAGCAGTTCTTC.